The 9 T cell receptor beta chains presented below share a single source sample, sequenced in a study of shared clonotypes between healthy human individuals. Data came from immunoSEQ multiplex PCR; TCRdb stores just in-frame clones and leaves some out. The sample includes under 1 million clones, 92% of them seen just once. Naive CD8 cells were CD45RO-negative, positively selected for CCR7, excluding terminally differentiated effector memory CD45RA+ cells. Sequencing used naive CD8+ T cells sorted from blood. Every receptor here comes from a man aged 30 to 39 in good health.

The rearrangement joins TRBV27 to TRBJ2-7, with 7 bases lining up with TRBD1. The germline V gene has CDR1 MNHEY and CDR2 SMNVEV (reference sequence). V lost 3 bases and J lost 6; bases outside the gene matches: 8. The CDR3 runs to 14 residues. CDR3 in DNA: TGTGCCAGCAGTTTTAGGGGGCGGGTTGGCGAGCAGTACTTC. This gives the protein CASSFRGRVGEQYF.

The V call is TRBV5-4, the J call TRBJ2-2, with TRBD2 matching over 11 bases. Germline-derived CDR1 and CDR2 are SGHNT and YYREEE (reference sequence). The CDR3 covers 16 residues. V lost 4 bases, J lost 6 bases, and 8 bases stayed unmatched. The CDR3 DNA reads as TGTGCCAGCAGCCCGGCGGTAGCGGGAGGGCCCGGGGAGCTGTTTTTT. It codes for CASSPAVAGGPGELFF.

This clone showed up just once. The chain uses TRBV5-4 and TRBJ2-3; 10 bases match TRBD2. The CDR3 extends over 16 amino acids. V lost 0 bases to trimming and J lost 7 bases; unmatched junction nucleotides: 8. Per the germline V gene, CDR1 is SGHNT and CDR2 is YYREEE (reference sequence). CDR3 sequence (DNA): TGTGCCAGCAGCTTGGCGAGCGGGAGGGTCGATCATACGCAGTATTTT. Translated, it gives CASSLASGRVDHTQYF.

As regards this clone: Other DNA sequences in the sample encode the same CDR3. The V call is TRBV7-2, the J call TRBJ2-7; TRBD1 might be the D (5 bases). This CDR3 contains 14 residues. Germline-derived CDR1 and CDR2 are SGHTA and FQGNSA. The germline V and J ends were trimmed by 0 bases and 2 bases, with 8 bases remaining between them. The CDR3 here is CASSLAQGPYEQYF. The CDR3 DNA reads TGTGCCAGCAGCTTAGCGCAGGGTCCCTACGAGCAGTACTTC.

The chain joins TRBV19 to TRBJ2-3, with TRBD2 matching 9 bases. CDR3 size: 18 residues. V trimming: 0 bases; J trimming: 5 bases; junction bases outside the gene matches: 12. The germline CDR1 and CDR2 sequences are LNHDA and SQIVND (reference sequence). CDR3 nucleotide sequence: TGTGCCAGTAGTATAGACCTTCTAGCGGGGCCGCCCCTAGATACGCAGTATTTT. Translating it yields CASSIDLLAGPPLDTQYF.

This chain joins TRBV6-1 and TRBJ2-5; maybe TRBD1 (6 bases). The CDR3 is made up of 16 amino acids. The germline V gene has CDR1 MNHNS and CDR2 SASEGT. Trimming stripped 4 bases from V and 7 bases from J, with 22 bases between. This CDR3 reads CASSGLTQGGFGTQYF. The CDR3 region has the DNA TGTGCCAGCAGTGGCCTGACACAGGGCGGGTTCGGGACCCAGTACTTC.

This rearrangement joins TRBV13 to TRBJ2-1, with D tentatively TRBD1 (6 bases). The V and J ends lost 1 base and 2 bases respectively, with 15 bases between them. This CDR3 is built from 17 residues. Germline CDR1 is PRHDT and CDR2 is FYEKMQ (reference sequence). CDR3 DNA sequence: TGTGCCAGCAGCTTAGTGCTGGGACATTCAACCTACAATGAGCAGTTCTTC. Its protein is CASSLVLGHSTYNEQFF.

The chain combines TRBV7-6 with TRBJ2-5; D gene unclear. Germline V gene data show CDR1 as SGHVS and CDR2 as FNYEAQ. V dropped 5 bases and J dropped 2 bases, with 15 bases sitting between them. The CDR3 sequence is 15 residues long. DNA for the CDR3: TGTGCCAGCAGCCCCCGTAACAGTGGTCAAGAGACCCAGTACTTC. It encodes CASSPRNSGQETQYF.

The chain employs TRBV14 and TRBJ2-1; 13 bases are shared with TRBD2. In germline, CDR1 is SGHDN, CDR2 FVKESK. The CDR3 runs to 17 residues. With V trimmed by 5 bases and J by 7 bases, 11 bases remained unmatched. The chain's CDR3 is CASSARPAGLAGNEQFF. For the CDR3, the DNA is TGTGCCAGCAGCGCACGACCTGCGGGACTAGCGGGGAATGAGCAGTTCTTC.